This T cell receptor (beta chain) was identified during a study of CD8 T cells in Susac syndrome. Sequencing targeted TCR beta in T cells from blood (CD8+ and CD4+). Matched for age and sex, the controls were healthy donors. FACS was used to enrich TEMRA cells, whereas the CD8+ and CD4+ T cells were obtained by negative isolation. Trimming left V 0 bases short and J 10 bases short, with 13 bases between. The CDR3 has 14 amino acids. CDR1 is LGHDT, CDR2 YNNKEL, per germline (reference sequence). With random hexamers, about 0.45 to 1 ug RNA was reverse transcribed. The TCR beta CDR3 was amplified by immunoSEQ multiplex PCR across 54 Vbeta, 13 Jbeta. Using its own MiXCR run on the immunoSEQ multiplex PCR reads, TCRdb lists one record per CDR3 protein. Of some 170,000 distinct CDR3 sequences in the sample, approximately 92% were seen once.

This clonotype was obtained from a human donor in good health. The chain recombines TRBV3-1 with TRBJ2-1; D unresolved. The sequencing sample was made of CD4+ T cells from PBMCs. The CDR3 is CASSQDLISREQFF. Here the CDR3 DNA reads TGTGCCAGCAGCCAAGACCTCATTAGCAGGGAGCAGTTCTTC.